These 8 T cell receptor beta chains were all obtained from the same sample, sequenced in a study of T cells in Graves' hyperthyroidism and ophthalmopathy. Authors of the study amplified TCR beta CDR3 regions from RNA transcripts. With the HTBI primer set, the TCR CDR3 went through a first round of RT-PCR. TCRdb itself ran the multiplex PCR reads through MiXCR, one entry per CDR3 protein. The data contain 550,000 to 600,000 distinct CDR3 sequences, roughly 46% of them seen just once; the ten biggest clones take up 15% to 20%. Sequencing was carried out using peripheral blood or thyroid tissue (not recorded which). These receptors all stem from an adult woman with Graves' disease, either hyperthyroidism or ophthalmopathy (not recorded which).

J is TRBJ1-3 and V is TRBV19; the D gene is possibly TRBD1 (6 bases). The CDR3 is made up of 15 amino acids. Trimming took 3 bases from V and 2 from J, leaving 11 bases between them. CDR1 and CDR2 from the germline V gene are LNHDA and SQIVND (reference sequence). The DNA for the CDR3 is TGTGCCAGTAGTATTGGGCGGGGGCCTGGAAACACCATATATTTT. Amino acids: CASSIGRGPGNTIYF.

The table lists this clonotype with a few counts. The chain uses TRBV10-1 and TRBJ1-3; no clear D gene. V was clipped by 8 bases and J by 0 bases, with 8 bases between them. CDR3 size: 13 residues. Germline loops: CDR1 WNHNN, CDR2 SYGVQD (reference sequence). The CDR3: CASGGGSGNTIYF. The CDR3 DNA sequence: TGCGCCAGCGGTGGTGGCTCTGGAAACACCATATATTTT.

This clonotype showed up many times. The V call is TRBV19, the J call TRBJ1-4; D is unresolved. Germline V lookup: CDR1 LNHDA, CDR2 SQIVND (reference sequence). V was cut by 3 bases and J by 4 bases, with 9 bases left in between. This CDR3 is built from 14 residues. The CDR3 DNA reads TGTGCCAGTAGTATGGGCAGCGTTAATGAAAAACTGTTTTTT. Amino acid sequence: CASSMGSVNEKLFF. Complete variable domain (other parts from reference TRBV19 and TRBJ1-4): DGGITQSPKYLFRKEGQNVTLSCEQNLNHDAMYWYRQDPGQGLRLIYYSQIVNDFQKGDIAEGYSVSREKKESFPLTVTSAQKNPTAFYLCASSMGSVNEKLFFGSGTQLSVL.

J is TRBJ1-6 and V is TRBV9; D gene unclear. Trimming removed 3 bases from V and 6 bases from J, with 13 bases in between. CDR3 size: 15 residues. The germline gives CDR1 SGDLS, CDR2 YYNGEE. The CDR3 reads CASSGSGYTNSPLHF. In DNA, the CDR3 is TGTGCCAGCAGCGGTAGCGGTTACACTAATTCACCCCTCCACTTT.

This clonotype showed up just once. The chain employs TRBV10-2 and TRBJ1-2; 9 bases map to TRBD1. This CDR3 has 14 residues. The germline CDR1 and CDR2 sequences are WSHSY and SAAADI. V gave up 5 bases and J gave up 8 bases; unmatched junction bases: 9. The CDR3 protein is CASSLDGTGPGYTF. CDR3 bases: TGCGCCAGCAGTCTCGATGGGACAGGGCCCGGCTACACCTTC.

In this sample, this clonotype turned up once. V usage is TRBV12-3 or TRBV12-4 and J usage is TRBJ2-1; maybe TRBD1 (6 bases). Trimming took 1 base from V and 7 from J, leaving 11 bases between them. The CDR3 totals 14 residues. DNA for the CDR3: TGTGCCAGCAGTTTAGTTAGAAGGGGGAATGAGCAGTTCTTC. Translating it yields CASSLVRRGNEQFF.

This clonotype was picked up a small number of times. J is TRBJ1-6 and V is TRBV9; D is unresolved. CDR3 length equals 14 residues. The germline gives CDR1 SGDLS, CDR2 YYNGEE. V was pared by 0 bases and J by 8 bases, with 9 bases between. The CDR3 DNA is TGTGCCAGCAGCGTAGGAAGTGGGGATTCACCCCTCCACTTT. It encodes CASSVGSGDSPLHF.

This chain links TRBV7-9 with TRBJ1-1, with D possibly being TRBD1 (6 bases). Looked up from germline, CDR1 is SEHNR and CDR2 is FQNEAQ (reference sequence). The ends were cut back, 5 bases at V and 5 bases at J, with 15 bases in the middle. The CDR3 has 14 amino acids. In DNA, the CDR3 is TGTGCCAGCAGCCAACAGGGATCGGGTACTGAAGCTTTCTTT. Protein: CASSQQGSGTEAFF.